Following are 12 T cell receptor beta chains from one sample sequenced in a study of CD8 T cells in ankylosing spondylitis. Study-level results: A motif of under 10 highly homologous TCR beta variants was seen as apparently characteristic of ankylosing spondylitis blood.

Their antigens are not known. TCRdb called the 5' RACE reads again in MiXCR, with one record for every CDR3 protein. The sample consists of about 400,000 distinct CDR3 sequences, about 20% of them appearing once. Sequenced sample: blood, either unsorted or a sorted T cell fraction (not recorded which). These receptors came from a male donor with ankylosing spondylitis.

This rearrangement joins TRBV5-1 to TRBJ2-1, with 9 bases matching TRBD2. CDR3 length equals 17 residues. Germline V gene lookup returns CDR1 SGHRS and CDR2 YFSETQ. With V trimmed by 0 bases and J by 7 bases, 11 bases remained unmatched. DNA of the CDR3: TGCGCCAGCAGCTTGGAGGTCCCTAGCGGGATATCGAATGAGCAGTTCTTC. Encoded protein: CASSLEVPSGISNEQFF. Variable domain in full (rest from reference TRBV5-1 and TRBJ2-1): KAGVTQTPRYLIKTRGQQVTLSCSPISGHRSVSWYQQTPGQGLQFLFEYFSETQRNKGNFPGRFSGRQFSNSRSEMNVSTLELGDSALYLCASSLEVPSGISNEQFFGPGTRLTVL.

This clonotype was recorded at least ten times. V and J are TRBV5-1 and TRBJ2-1, with a possible D match to TRBD2 (6 bases). The CDR3 is made up of 14 amino acids. The ends were cut back, 2 bases at V and 5 bases at J, with 11 bases in the middle. CDR1 is SGHRS and CDR2 is YFSETQ in the germline V gene. CDR3 nucleotides: TGCGCCAGCAGCTTACCTAGCGAGAACAATGAGCAGTTCTTC. Translation gives CASSLPSENNEQFF.

The J gene is TRBJ2-2, the V gene TRBV28; D unresolved. The CDR3 is 14 amino acids. Germline assignment: CDR1 MDHEN and CDR2 SYDVKM. Trimming cost V 3 bases and J 4 bases, with 9 bases left between them. The CDR3 coding sequence is TGTGCCAGCAGTTTTGAACTGTCCACCGGGGAGCTGTTTTTT. It specifies CASSFELSTGELFF.

The rearrangement links TRBV6-5 to TRBJ2-5; 7 bases match TRBD1. With V trimmed by 2 bases and J by 0 bases, 3 bases remained unmatched. The germline CDR1 and CDR2 sequences are MNHEY and SVGAGI. CDR3 length equals 15 residues. CDR3 in amino acids: CASSYPGQYQETQYF. The CDR3 nucleotides are TGTGCCAGCAGTTACCCGGGACAGTACCAAGAGACCCAGTACTTC.

The chain joins TRBV28 to TRBJ1-4, with D perhaps matching TRBD1 (6 bases). V dropped 8 bases and J dropped 8 bases, with 15 bases sitting between them. Germline V gene data show CDR1 as MDHEN and CDR2 as SYDVKM. The length of the CDR3 is 13 residues. The CDR3 nucleotides are TGTGCCAGCCTACAGGGTGACAGGGAAAAACTGTTTTTT. Encoded protein: CASLQGDREKLFF.

This clonotype occurred many times. The V call is TRBV7-2, the J call TRBJ2-7; weak D call: TRBD1 (5 bases). The CDR3 loop spans 14 amino acids. The germline V gene has CDR1 SGHTA and CDR2 FQGNSA. V was clipped by 1 base and J by 2 bases, with 9 bases between them. The DNA of the CDR3 is TGTGCCAGCAGCTTAGGGACACCCGCCTACGAGCAGTACTTC. It yields the protein CASSLGTPAYEQYF.

The gene calls are TRBV5-1 and TRBJ1-5; D possibly corresponds to TRBD1 (6 bases). CDR1 and CDR2 (germline): SGHRS, YFSETQ. The V end lost 1 base, the J end lost 0 bases, and 8 bases lay between the germline ends. The CDR3 extends over 15 amino acids. The CDR3 bases are TGCGCCAGCAGCTTGTTGGGGGCTAGCAATCAGCCCCAGCATTTT. Amino acid sequence: CASSLLGASNQPQHF. The full variable domain, its missing parts supplied by reference TRBV5-1 and TRBJ1-5, is KAGVTQTPRYLIKTRGQQVTLSCSPISGHRSVSWYQQTPGQGLQFLFEYFSETQRNKGNFPGRFSGRQFSNSRSEMNVSTLELGDSALYLCASSLLGASNQPQHFGDGTRLSIL.

This rearrangement joins TRBV7-3 to TRBJ1-1; 7 bases are shared with TRBD1. This CDR3 is built from 14 residues. V lost 0 bases, J lost 6 bases, and 4 bases stayed unmatched. Germline CDR1 is SGHTA and CDR2 is FQGTGA. The CDR3 reads CASSLTSQGSEAFF. For the CDR3, the DNA is TGTGCCAGCAGCTTAACTTCACAGGGGTCTGAAGCTTTCTTT.

The chain employs TRBV19 and TRBJ2-1, with D perhaps TRBD1 or TRBD2 (6 bases each). The CDR3 has 15 amino acids. Trimming pared 7 bases from V and 3 bases from J, leaving 16 bases between. Germline CDR1 reads LNHDA; CDR2 reads SQIVND (reference sequence). In nucleotides, the CDR3 is TGTGCCAGTACTGGGGGCGGGAACCTCTACAATGAGCAGTTCTTC. This gives the protein CASTGGGNLYNEQFF.

Many counts were recorded for this clonotype. This chain uses TRBV6-2 or TRBV6-3 with TRBJ2-1; 8 positions agree with TRBD2. The CDR3 consists of 13 residues. CDR1 and CDR2 (germline): MNHEY, SVGEGT. Trimming took 2 bases from V and 9 from J; bases not matched to a gene: 3. The CDR3 DNA sequence: TGTGCCAGCAGTTACGTACGGGAGGGTGAGCAGTTCTTC. Translation: CASSYVREGEQFF.

V is TRBV7-3 and J is TRBJ2-2; D unresolved. CDR1 SGHTA and CDR2 FQGTGA come from the germline V gene. The CDR3 runs to 15 residues. Between the trimmed V and J ends, which lost 5 bases and 1 base, there was a span of 11 bases. As DNA, the CDR3 is TGTGCCAGCAGCCTACACGGTCGGAACACCGGGGAGCTGTTTTTT. Its protein is CASSLHGRNTGELFF.

This clonotype was detected only a few times. The gene calls are TRBV6-2 or TRBV6-3 and TRBJ2-2, with a tentative D call TRBD1 (6 bases). The germline gives CDR1 MNHEY, CDR2 SVGEGT. The germline V and J ends were trimmed by 5 bases and 0 bases, with 10 bases remaining between them. This CDR3 is built from 15 residues. The CDR3 region has the DNA TGTGCCAGCAGTCGGACAGTCGCGAACACCGGGGAGCTGTTTTTT. Protein: CASSRTVANTGELFF.